What follows describes a single T cell receptor beta chain. Per the original data handling: Researchers report that nucleated cell counts were estimated from reference gene primer amplification. Libraries were prepared by immunoSEQ multiplex PCR; TCRdb keeps only in-frame clonotypes and omits some of them. That table gives V, J and clone size, and the DNA gave D and trimming. Among 65,000 to 75,000 clones, about nine tenths were seen once, and the ten largest hold approximately 29%. This entry is derived from a study of blood T cell repertoires in COVID-19. Overall study context: Spain, Italy and the United States supplied samples that represented acute and convalescent COVID-19. PBMCs, B-cell-depleted T cells, or T cells provided the cDNA or gDNA that made up the material.

The CDR3 spans 12 residues. Germline V gene lookup returns CDR1 SGHAT and CDR2 FQDESV (reference sequence). The ends were cut back, 1 base at V and 7 bases at J, with 7 bases in the middle. V is TRBV11-1 and J is TRBJ1-2, with D possibly matching TRBD1 (5 bases). The sample was peripheral blood. This sequence was found in a woman of 80 years or more with active or convalescent COVID-19. The CDR3 here is CASSLDRTGYTF. The DNA for the CDR3 is TGTGCCAGCAGCTTAGACAGGACTGGCTACACCTTC.